The 32 T cell receptor beta chains given below trace back to one sample, sequenced in a study of T cells in Graves' hyperthyroidism and ophthalmopathy. RNA transcripts yielded amplified TCR beta CDR3 regions. During a first-round RT-PCR of the TCR CDR3, the HTBI primer set was used. TCRdb used MiXCR to reprocess the multiplex PCR reads, holding one entry per CDR3 protein. The sample holds 700,000 or so distinct CDR3 sequences; approximately 16% are singletons and the top ten take 8.4%. Sequenced: blood. Receptors originate from a man aged 18 to 29 with Graves' hyperthyroidism.

This clonotype was counted many times. The rearrangement joins TRBV20-1 to TRBJ2-7, with 11 bases identical to TRBD2. This CDR3 has 13 amino acids. The germline gives CDR1 DFQATT, CDR2 SNEGSKA (reference sequence). The ends lost 6 bases at V and 6 bases at J; junction bases unmatched: 7. CDR3 residues: CSARLAGSPEQYF. As DNA, the CDR3 is TGCAGTGCCCGACTAGCGGGATCCCCCGAGCAGTACTTC.

The chain is built from TRBV18 and TRBJ2-5; 13 nucleotides match TRBD2. V gave up 6 bases and J gave up 6 bases; unmatched junction bases: 10. The CDR3 runs 16 residues. Germline CDR1 reads KGHSH; CDR2 reads LQKENI. The CDR3 here is CASSDGTSGIRKTQYF. CDR3 bases: TGTGCCAGCTCGGACGGGACTAGCGGGATTAGAAAGACCCAGTACTTC.

At least ten counts were recorded for this clonotype. V gene TRBV12-3 or TRBV12-4 combines with J gene TRBJ2-2; 7 nucleotides agree with TRBD2. Trimming at V came to 8 bases and at J to 6 bases, leaving 0 bases not matched to a gene. The CDR3 loop spans 11 amino acids. This chain's CDR3 is CASRGAGELFF. CDR3 DNA sequence: TGTGCCAGCCGGGGGGCCGGGGAGCTGTTTTTT.

This clonotype came up many times. The chain combines TRBV7-9 with TRBJ2-1; 7 bases align to TRBD2. V lost 5 bases to trimming and J lost 1 base; unmatched junction nucleotides: 8. Germline V gives CDR1 SEHNR, CDR2 FQNEAQ (reference sequence). There are 16 residues in the CDR3. The CDR3 reads CASSPNAGESYNEQFF. As DNA, the CDR3 is TGTGCCAGCAGCCCAAACGCGGGAGAATCCTACAATGAGCAGTTCTTC. The full variable domain, completed using reference TRBV7-9 and TRBJ2-1, is DTGVSQNPRHKITKRGQNVTFRCDPISEHNRLYWYRQTLGQGPEFLTYFQNEAQLEKSRLLSDRFSAERPKGSFSTLEIQRTEQGDSAMYLCASSPNAGESYNEQFFGPGTRLTVL.

This clonotype was observed a single time. This chain links TRBV7-2 with TRBJ1-5, with TRBD1 matching 7 bases. Per germline, CDR1 SGHTA and CDR2 FQGNSA. The V segment lost 3 bases and the J segment 2 bases; nucleotides outside the gene matches: 7. This CDR3 has 16 amino acids. CDR3 nucleotide sequence: TGTGCCAGCAGCTTTGGACATGACAGGGGCAATCAGCCCCAGCATTTT. It specifies CASSFGHDRGNQPQHF.

V gene TRBV5-5 combines with J gene TRBJ1-1; no definite D call. CDR3 length equals 12 residues. Trimming left V 4 bases short and J 7 bases short, with 11 bases between. CDR1 SGHKS and CDR2 YYEKEE come from the germline V gene (reference sequence). The CDR3 region has the DNA TGTGCCAGCAGCGGAACGCAATTTGAAGCTTTCTTT. It codes for CASSGTQFEAFF.

The J gene is TRBJ1-1, the V gene TRBV19; D is uncertain. V was cut by 8 bases and J by 5 bases, with 21 bases left in between. This CDR3 has 15 amino acids. Germline values: CDR1 LNHDA, CDR2 SQIVND (reference sequence). DNA of the CDR3: TGTGCCAGTCCCCCCCCCGGGAGAGTAGGGACTGAAGCTTTCTTT. Its translation is CASPPPGRVGTEAFF.

The chain employs TRBV29-1 and TRBJ2-3; possible D gene TRBD2, 6 bases. The V gene's germline CDR1 is SQVTM and CDR2 ANQGSEA. This CDR3 is built from 17 residues. V was cut by 2 bases and J by 3 bases, with 21 bases left in between. CDR3 loop: CSVEPRGSGEGTDTQYF. DNA of the CDR3: TGCAGCGTTGAACCTCGGGGTAGCGGAGAAGGGACAGATACGCAGTATTTT.

This clonotype was counted at least ten times. The rearrangement uses TRBV12-3 or TRBV12-4 and TRBJ2-3; 8 bases match TRBD2. J lost 2 bases, V lost 8 bases, and 9 bases had no gene match. CDR3 length: 15 residues. CDR3 sequence reads: CASALLAVNTDTQYF. In nucleotides, the CDR3 is TGTGCCAGCGCGTTACTAGCGGTCAACACAGATACGCAGTATTTT.

This rearrangement joins TRBV19 to TRBJ2-3, with D uncertain. Germline V gene sequence: CDR1 LNHDA, CDR2 SQIVND (reference sequence). The CDR3 covers 11 residues. Trimming shortened V by 3 bases and J by 7 bases, and 5 bases separated the two germline ends. The CDR3 DNA sequence: TGTGCCAGTAGTATCTCTCATACGCAGTATTTT. Translating it yields CASSISHTQYF.

This clonotype appeared many times. This rearrangement joins TRBV3-1 to TRBJ2-5, with 14 positions matching TRBD2. The length of the CDR3 is 18 residues. The V gene's germline CDR1 is LGHDT and CDR2 YNNKEL (reference sequence). The V gene end was trimmed by 2 bases and the J gene end by 5 bases; junction bases not matched to a gene: 10. CDR3 coding DNA: TGTGCCAGCAGCCAACCAACCGGGACTAGCGGGAGTCGGGAGACCCAGTACTTC. It codes for CASSQPTGTSGSRETQYF.

The rearrangement joins TRBV6-1 to TRBJ1-2; 7 bases align to TRBD1. The V gene's germline CDR1 is MNHNS and CDR2 SASEGT. This CDR3 comprises 12 residues. J gave up 7 bases and V 6 bases, and 5 bases lay outside the gene matches. The CDR3 protein is CASREGASGYTF. DNA of the CDR3: TGTGCCAGCAGAGAGGGGGCAAGTGGCTACACCTTC.

The CDR3 DNA sequence: TGTGCCAGTTCAACACAACAGAGCAATCAGCCCCAGCATTTT. Its protein product is CASSTQQSNQPQHF. The V and J genes are TRBV12-3 or TRBV12-4 and TRBJ1-5; D is ambiguous. The germline V and J ends were trimmed by 9 bases and 1 base, with 13 bases remaining between them. There are 14 residues in the CDR3.

J is TRBJ2-1 and V is TRBV20-1; 10 bases line up with TRBD2. Germline CDR1 is DFQATT and CDR2 is SNEGSKA (reference sequence). With V trimmed by 5 bases and J by 1 base, 8 bases remained unmatched. The CDR3 has 16 amino acids. The CDR3 reads CSASSLGLASYNEQFF. CDR3 bases: TGCAGTGCTTCATCCTTGGGACTAGCGTCCTACAATGAGCAGTTCTTC.

In this sample, this clonotype turned up many times. The chain employs TRBV7-2 and TRBJ2-3; 12 nucleotides agree with TRBD2. The CDR3 runs to 19 residues. Germline CDR1 is SGHTA and CDR2 is FQGNSA. V was clipped by 4 bases and J by 2 bases; unmatched bases: 13. CDR3 DNA: TGTGCCAGCAGCTCAGACCCGCTTAGACTAGCGGGAGTCACAGATACGCAGTATTTT. Translation: CASSSDPLRLAGVTDTQYF. The full variable domain, with the rest looked up from reference TRBV7-2 and TRBJ2-3, is GAGVSQSPSNKVTEKGKDVELRCDPISGHTALYWYRQSLGQGLEFLIYFQGNSAPDKSGLPSDRFSAERTGGSVSTLTIQRTQQEDSAVYLCASSSDPLRLAGVTDTQYFGPGTRLTVL.

This clonotype showed up just a few times. This sequence joins TRBV7-9 and TRBJ2-2; the D gene is possibly TRBD2 (5 bases). CDR3 length equals 14 residues. From germline, CDR1 is SEHNR and CDR2 FQNEAQ (reference sequence). Trimming stripped 8 bases from V and 3 bases from J, with 13 bases between. CDR3 DNA sequence: TGTGCCAGCCGACGAGCGGAATACACCGGGGAGCTGTTTTTT. Encoded protein: CASRRAEYTGELFF.

In DNA form, the CDR3 reads TGTGCCAGCAGTGACCCCCGGGACAGGAGCTCCTACGAGCAGTACTTC. Translated, it gives CASSDPRDRSSYEQYF. The rearrangement uses TRBV6-4 and TRBJ2-7; TRBD1 agrees at 8 bases. The CDR3 contains 16 residues. The germline V gene encodes CDR1 MRHNA and CDR2 SNTAGT. The trim removed 2 bases at V and 0 bases at J, leaving 6 bases unmatched.

This clonotype was counted many times. The chain carries TRBV24-1 and TRBJ2-4; tentatively, D is TRBD1 (6 bases). Between the trimmed V and J ends, which lost 2 bases and 1 base, there was a span of 17 bases. Per germline, CDR1 KGHDR and CDR2 SFDVKD. The CDR3 is 18 residues long. The CDR3 bases are TGTGCCACCAGTGATTCCCTCAGGCAGGGGTCTGCCAAAAACATTCAGTACTTC. It codes for CATSDSLRQGSAKNIQYF.

The CDR3 sequence: CSANGRGTGELFF. The CDR3, as DNA: TGCAGCGCGAACGGAAGGGGCACCGGGGAGCTGTTTTTT. V is TRBV29-1 and J is TRBJ2-2; D possibly corresponds to TRBD1 (5 bases). V lost 7 bases and J lost 4, with 13 bases in between. This CDR3 has 13 amino acids. In germline, CDR1 is SQVTM, CDR2 ANQGSEA.

As to this clonotype: At one end, the junction sequence differs from germline, possibly due to a read error. The gene calls are TRBV28 and TRBJ2-2; D is perhaps TRBD1 or TRBD2 (5 bases each). CDR1 is MDHEN, CDR2 SYDVKM, per germline. The length of the CDR3 is 16 residues. This CDR3 reads CASTPRGDLWAGELSF. Written as DNA, the CDR3 is TGTGCCAGCACCCCAAGAGGGGACCTTTGGGCTGGGGAGCTGTCTTTT.

The rearrangement links TRBV10-2 to TRBJ2-2; TRBD2 matches 11 bases. This CDR3 contains 16 residues. V was clipped by 7 bases and J by 5 bases; unmatched bases: 9. Germline-derived CDR1 and CDR2 are WSHSY and SAAADI. The CDR3 protein is CASKVGLAGGTGELFF. DNA for the CDR3: TGCGCCAGCAAGGTCGGGCTAGCGGGGGGAACCGGGGAGCTGTTTTTT.

Ten or more counts support this clonotype. The V call is TRBV13, the J call TRBJ2-7; D is possibly TRBD1 or TRBD2 (5 bases each). Trimming removed 6 bases at V and 7 bases at J, with 19 bases between. The CDR3 has 14 residues. Germline assignment: CDR1 PRHDT and CDR2 FYEKMQ (reference sequence). CDR3 sequence reads: CASSPGTLLREQYF. The CDR3 nucleotides read TGTGCCAGCAGTCCCGGGACCTTGCTAAGGGAGCAGTACTTC.

This clonotype was recorded many times. This sequence joins TRBV7-3 and TRBJ2-3; 9 nucleotides align to TRBD2. The trim removed 0 bases at V and 4 bases at J, leaving 2 bases unmatched. Per the germline V gene, CDR1 is SGHTA and CDR2 is FQGTGA. The CDR3 is made up of 15 amino acids. CDR3 DNA: TGTGCCAGCAGCTTAACCCTAGCGGGACCAGATACGCAGTATTTT. This gives the protein CASSLTLAGPDTQYF.

This clonotype was counted ten times or more. The chain has TRBV9 and TRBJ2-7, with TRBD2 matching 9 bases. Germline trimming cut 0 bases from V and 6 bases from J; bases unmatched to any gene: 4. There are 14 residues in the CDR3. Per the germline V gene, CDR1 is SGDLS and CDR2 is YYNGEE. The DNA of the CDR3 is TGTGCCAGCAGCGTAGAAGCGGGAGGCGCCGAGCAGTACTTC. Translation: CASSVEAGGAEQYF.

The chain couples TRBV20-1 to TRBJ2-3; TRBD1 matches 9 bases. CDR1 DFQATT and CDR2 SNEGSKA come from the germline V gene (reference sequence). The CDR3 runs 13 residues. Unmatched junction bases numbered 2, after V lost 6 bases and J lost 1 base. CDR3 sequence reads: CSAWTGGTDTQYF. DNA for the CDR3: TGCAGTGCCTGGACAGGGGGCACAGATACGCAGTATTTT.

The table lists this clonotype with a few counts. The genes are TRBV20-1 and TRBJ2-3; D unresolved. The germline CDR1 and CDR2 sequences are DFQATT and SNEGSKA (reference sequence). The V and J ends lost 3 bases and 0 bases respectively, with 10 bases between them. The CDR3 is made up of 14 amino acids. The CDR3 region is CSASDLFSTDTQYF. The CDR3 coding sequence is TGCAGTGCTAGTGATCTGTTTAGCACAGATACGCAGTATTTT.

This clonotype was counted many times. The chain recombines TRBV10-2 with TRBJ2-5; 8 bases align to TRBD1. Germline V CDR1 and CDR2: WSHSY, SAAADI. CDR3 length: 16 residues. The ends lost 1 base at V and 2 bases at J; junction bases unmatched: 6. The CDR3, as DNA: TGCGCCAGCAGTGAGTTGCAGGGGGCTAGACAAGAGACCCAGTACTTC. It yields the protein CASSELQGARQETQYF.

The V call is TRBV20-1, the J call TRBJ2-7; D possibly corresponds to TRBD2 (5 bases). The length of the CDR3 is 14 residues. Germline CDR1 and CDR2: DFQATT and SNEGSKA (reference sequence). Trimming shortened V by 0 bases and J by 3 bases, and 12 bases separated the two germline ends. CDR3 region: CSARDPMAGYEQYF. CDR3 in DNA: TGCAGTGCTAGAGATCCGATGGCGGGCTACGAGCAGTACTTC.

The rearrangement uses TRBV28 and TRBJ2-7; 11 bases are shared with TRBD2. Germline V lookup: CDR1 MDHEN, CDR2 SYDVKM. The V gene end was trimmed by 4 bases and the J gene end by 8 bases; junction bases not matched to a gene: 7. The CDR3 has 14 residues. CDR3 protein: CASSSPGTSGKQYF. The CDR3 DNA reads as TGTGCCAGCAGTTCCCCCGGGACTAGCGGCAAGCAGTACTTC.

This clonotype was seen ten or more times. This chain connects TRBV28 to TRBJ1-2, with D hard to call. Germline V gene sequence: CDR1 MDHEN, CDR2 SYDVKM. The CDR3 has 11 amino acids. Trimming stripped 3 bases from V and 7 bases from J, with 6 bases between. CDR3 in DNA: TGTGCCAGCAGTTTCTCGGGTGGCTACACCTTC. It encodes CASSFSGGYTF.

This clonotype was recorded at least ten times. The chain couples TRBV29-1 to TRBJ1-2; D is unclear. Trimming removed 4 bases at V and 0 bases at J, with 9 bases between. CDR1 and CDR2 (germline): SQVTM, ANQGSEA. This CDR3 contains 13 residues. CDR3 nucleotide sequence: TGCAGCGTTGTTGGCGGCTCTAACTATGGCTACACCTTC. This gives the protein CSVVGGSNYGYTF. The whole variable domain, filled in from reference TRBV29-1 and TRBJ1-2, reads SAVISQKPSRDICQRGTSLTIQCQVDSQVTMMFWYRQQPGQSLTLIATANQGSEATYESGFVIDKFPISRPNLTFSTLTVSNMSPEDSSIYLCSVVGGSNYGYTFGSGTRLTVV.

In regard to this clonotype: At one of its ends the junction is not consistent with the germline gene, which may arise from a read error. This chain links TRBV28 with TRBJ2-3; D call uncertain. The CDR3 covers 11 residues. The germline CDR1 and CDR2 sequences are MDHEN and SYDVKM. The CDR3 spells CACSPTDTQYF. The CDR3, as DNA: TGTGCCTGCAGTCCGACAGATACGCAGTATTTT.